The 23 T cell receptor beta chains in this list originate from one sample, sequenced in a study of cytomegalovirus exposure and HLA in healthy donors. In the PCR, 60 Vbeta and 13 Jbeta primers were used. Produced via immunoSEQ multiplex PCR; TCRdb's table is partial and in-frame only. This sample has over 100,000 clones; over 75% occur once, and the top ten carry 2% to 2.5%. Sequenced input: PBMCs. These receptors originate from a man aged 30-40 years in good health and CMV-seronegative.

V is TRBV9 and J is TRBJ2-1; tentative D call: TRBD2 (6 bases). Germline V gives CDR1 SGDLS, CDR2 YYNGEE. V was cut by 3 bases and J by 8 bases, with 18 bases left in between. The CDR3 extends over 15 amino acids. CDR3 sequence reads: CASSAGLSGVHEQFF. The CDR3 DNA sequence: TGTGCCAGCAGCGCGGGACTCTCCGGTGTACATGAGCAGTTCTTC.

The V call is TRBV5-6, the J call TRBJ2-7; TRBD1 matches at 11 bases. CDR1 and CDR2 from the germline V gene are SGHDT and YYEEEE. The trim removed 5 bases at V and 2 bases at J, leaving 6 bases unmatched. The CDR3 is made up of 15 amino acids. The CDR3 DNA sequence: TGTGCCAGCAGTTCTCCGGGACAGGGGGCCTACGAGCAGTACTTC. Translated: CASSSPGQGAYEQYF.

This clone came up a few times. The chain employs TRBV5-1 and TRBJ2-5, with 13 nucleotides matching TRBD2. Germline V gene data show CDR1 as SGHRS and CDR2 as YFSETQ. This CDR3 spans 15 amino acids. J lost 3 bases, V lost 4 bases, and 3 bases had no gene match. The CDR3 bases are TGCGCCAGCAGCCCCGGGACTAGCGGGGAAGAGACCCAGTACTTC. Amino acid sequence: CASSPGTSGEETQYF.

The chain couples TRBV5-1 to TRBJ2-5; D may be TRBD2 (6 bases). V shed 4 bases and J shed 6 bases, with 22 bases lying between them. CDR1 and CDR2 from the germline V gene are SGHRS and YFSETQ. This CDR3 has 16 amino acids. CDR3 protein: CASSPTMGGSTQTQYF. The CDR3, as DNA: TGCGCCAGCAGCCCGACGATGGGGGGTTCGACGCAGACCCAGTACTTC. The complete variable domain, with remaining parts taken from reference TRBV5-1 and TRBJ2-5, reads KAGVTQTPRYLIKTRGQQVTLSCSPISGHRSVSWYQQTPGQGLQFLFEYFSETQRNKGNFPGRFSGRQFSNSRSEMNVSTLELGDSALYLCASSPTMGGSTQTQYFGPGTRLLVL.

The chain is built from TRBV19 and TRBJ1-5, with 7 bases aligning to TRBD1. The V segment lost 6 bases and the J segment 9 bases; nucleotides outside the gene matches: 17. Germline-derived CDR1 and CDR2 are LNHDA and SQIVND (reference sequence). The length of the CDR3 is 16 residues. The DNA of the CDR3 is TGTGCCAGTAGCCCTAAGGGGACAGAGAGGAGTGGGCCCCAGCATTTT. It codes for CASSPKGTERSGPQHF. Full variable domain (rest looked up from reference TRBV19 and TRBJ1-5): DGGITQSPKYLFRKEGQNVTLSCEQNLNHDAMYWYRQDPGQGLRLIYYSQIVNDFQKGDIAEGYSVSREKKESFPLTVTSAQKNPTAFYLCASSPKGTERSGPQHFGDGTRLSIL.

CDR3 protein: CASSSWTSVGTGELFF. The CDR3, as DNA: TGTGCCAGCAGCTCATGGACTAGCGTCGGTACCGGGGAGCTGTTTTTT. The V gene is TRBV11-3, the J gene TRBJ2-2; the match to TRBD2 covers 9 bases. The CDR3 length is 16 residues. V shed 4 bases and J 5 bases; nucleotides not matched to a gene: 8. Per the germline V gene, CDR1 is SGHNT and CDR2 is YENEEA.

The V call is TRBV7-9, the J call TRBJ1-2; possibly TRBD1 for D (6 bases). CDR3 length equals 15 residues. V lost 7 bases and J lost 0, with 15 bases in between. Germline V gives CDR1 SEHNR, CDR2 FQNEAQ (reference sequence). Written as DNA, the CDR3 is TGTGCCAGCACCTCGACAGGAGATCCTAACTATGGCTACACCTTC. Protein: CASTSTGDPNYGYTF.

This clone was seen once. The genes are TRBV4-3 and TRBJ2-7; 13 nucleotides match TRBD2. V lost 4 bases, J lost 3 bases, and 6 bases stayed unmatched. CDR1 is LGHNA, CDR2 YSLEER, per germline. The CDR3 is 16 residues long. CDR3 loop: CASSLTSGGPYYEQYF. As DNA, the CDR3 is TGCGCCAGCAGCCTGACTAGCGGGGGGCCCTACTACGAGCAGTACTTC.

In DNA form, the CDR3 reads TGTGCCACCCAGGGAGCGGAGGGGAGATCCTACGAGCAGTACTTC. Protein: CATQGAEGRSYEQYF. The rearrangement uses TRBV19 and TRBJ2-5; D might be TRBD2 (6 bases). The J call may be incorrect, as the DNA end agrees better with TRBJ2-7. CDR3 length equals 15 residues. The germline CDR1 and CDR2 sequences are LNHDA and SQIVND (reference sequence).

The chain joins TRBV25-1 to TRBJ2-7; TRBD1 might be the D (5 bases). The CDR3 has 11 amino acids. From germline, CDR1 is MGHDK and CDR2 SYGVNS. V was clipped by 7 bases and J by 6 bases, with 10 bases between them. CDR3 loop: CASKGFSEQYF. The CDR3 DNA is TGTGCCAGCAAGGGGTTCTCCGAGCAGTACTTC.

The gene calls are TRBV4-2 and TRBJ2-7; D is possibly TRBD1 (6 bases). The germline V gene encodes CDR1 LGHNA and CDR2 YNFKEQ. The CDR3 runs to 15 residues. V lost 0 bases, J lost 2 bases, and 11 bases lay in between. CDR3 protein: CASSQDGQNPYEQYF. For the CDR3, the DNA is TGTGCCAGCAGCCAAGATGGACAGAACCCCTACGAGCAGTACTTC.

This clone was detected only a few times. The chain is built from TRBV6-1 and TRBJ2-7; unclear D gene. Trimming removed 3 bases at V and 2 bases at J, with 8 bases between. Germline V gene lookup returns CDR1 MNHNS and CDR2 SASEGT. This CDR3 is built from 13 residues. In nucleotides, the CDR3 is TGTGCCAGCAGTGATAGACACCCCTACGAGCAGTACTTC. Translated, it gives CASSDRHPYEQYF.

This chain joins TRBV6-1 and TRBJ1-1, with 8 bases lining up with TRBD1. Germline CDR1 is MNHNS and CDR2 is SASEGT. The CDR3 runs 13 residues. V lost 8 bases to trimming and J lost 8 bases; unmatched junction nucleotides: 10. The CDR3 coding sequence is TGTGCCAGCCGTGCAGGGGGCGAGGGCGAAGCTTTCTTT. The encoded protein is CASRAGGEGEAFF.

This rearrangement joins TRBV11-2 to TRBJ2-7; tentatively, D is TRBD2 (6 bases). Per the germline V gene, CDR1 is SGHAT and CDR2 is FQNNGV. The CDR3 is 15 amino acids. Trimming stripped 4 bases from V and 4 bases from J, with 17 bases between. CDR3 in amino acids: CASSSLRDREYEQYF. The DNA for the CDR3 is TGTGCCAGCAGCTCCTTGCGGGACCGAGAATACGAGCAGTACTTC.

The gene calls are TRBV7-2 and TRBJ1-1; weak D call: TRBD1 (5 bases). The CDR3 consists of 14 residues. The V end lost 8 bases, the J end lost 4 bases, and 17 bases lay between the germline ends. Germline values: CDR1 SGHTA, CDR2 FQGNSA. CDR3 in DNA: TGTGCCAGCTTATGGACACCTAGGGGCACTGAAGCTTTCTTT. Amino acid sequence: CASLWTPRGTEAFF.

CDR3 sequence: CASSVGIQGAYEQYF. CDR3 DNA: TGTGCCAGCAGCGTAGGCATACAGGGAGCCTACGAGCAGTACTTC. J is TRBJ2-7 and V is TRBV9; tentatively, D is TRBD1 (6 bases). CDR3 length equals 15 residues. Germline values: CDR1 SGDLS, CDR2 YYNGEE. V was shortened by 0 bases and J by 2 bases, with 12 bases between the two germline ends.

In this sample, this clone turned up once. This rearrangement joins TRBV9 to TRBJ1-6; D is possibly TRBD1 (6 bases). V was pared by 3 bases and J by 9 bases, with 10 bases between. This CDR3 has 13 residues. Germline CDR1 is SGDLS and CDR2 is YYNGEE. The CDR3 is CASSDRDASPLHF. DNA for the CDR3: TGTGCCAGCAGCGACAGGGACGCTTCACCCCTCCACTTT.

This clone was seen only once. The chain employs TRBV11-3 and TRBJ2-1; TRBD2 aligns across 9 bases. Germline V gene data show CDR1 as SGHNT and CDR2 as YENEEA. V was clipped by 1 base and J by 12 bases; unmatched bases: 10. The CDR3 totals 15 residues. CDR3: CASSLGRGGLQVQFF. Here the CDR3 DNA reads TGTGCCAGCAGCTTAGGGCGGGGGGGCCTTCAGGTGCAGTTCTTC.

This clone was recorded once. The chain has TRBV7-2 and TRBJ2-3, with TRBD2 matching 9 bases. Per the germline V gene, CDR1 is SGHTA and CDR2 is FQGNSA. V shed 9 bases, J shed 3 bases, and the junction held 7 bases outside the gene matches. This CDR3 has 14 amino acids. The CDR3 region is CARRPGLATDTQYF. The CDR3 bases are TGTGCCAGGAGACCGGGACTAGCTACAGATACGCAGTATTTT.

The chain employs TRBV6-1 and TRBJ1-4; 9 nucleotides align to TRBD1. The trim removed 1 base at V and 7 bases at J, leaving 4 bases unmatched. The CDR3 length is 15 residues. Germline V gene sequence: CDR1 MNHNS, CDR2 SASEGT. CDR3 bases: TGTGCCAGCAGTGAAGAGACAGGGGGTGCTGAAAAACTGTTTTTT. Protein product: CASSEETGGAEKLFF.

This clone was counted only a few times. The rearrangement uses TRBV30 and TRBJ2-5, with D tentatively TRBD2 (6 bases). Per the germline V gene, CDR1 is GTSNPN and CDR2 is SVGIG (reference sequence). This CDR3 is built from 15 residues. The V end lost 2 bases, the J end lost 7 bases, and 20 bases lay between the germline ends. The CDR3: CAWSRRGTSSRTQYF. The CDR3 coding sequence is TGTGCCTGGAGTCGCCGGGGGACGTCCTCCCGGACCCAGTACTTC.

This rearrangement joins TRBV12-5 to TRBJ2-2; D gene uncertain. V lost 9 bases, J lost 5 bases, and 10 bases lay in between. Germline V gives CDR1 LGHNT, CDR2 FRNRAP. This CDR3 spans 12 amino acids. The CDR3 DNA follows: TGTGCTAGCTCGGGTGGGACCGGGGAGCTGTTTTTT. It translates to CASSGGTGELFF.

The chain employs TRBV5-1 and TRBJ2-2; possible D gene TRBD2, 5 bases. The germline V gene encodes CDR1 SGHRS and CDR2 YFSETQ. The V end was cut by 0 bases, the J end by 1 base, with 10 bases between. The CDR3 is 16 residues long. The DNA of the CDR3 is TGCGCCAGCAGCTTGGACCCAGGACTGAACACCGGGGAGCTGTTTTTT. It translates to CASSLDPGLNTGELFF.